This TCR beta chain derives from a study of blood T cells in healthy people across ages (dated by TCRdb to the mid-2010s). Looking at the study overall: In model experiments, template switching captured roughly one uniquely barcoded TCR beta cDNA molecule for every two T cells. Using deep sequencing normalized with unique cDNA molecular identifiers, the study measured how TCR beta repertoire diversity changes with age. Four age groups were formed from the donors: young (average approximately 16 years), middle-aged (around 40), aged (roughly 56) and long-lived (around 82). To avoid experimental bias, donors of different ages were spread randomly across the sequencing lanes. The study analyzed two additional independent replicas of 1 million unique cDNA reads from the same blood draw for two donors, one aged 18 to 30 and one aged 80 or older.

Library method: 5' RACE. Sequencing relied on an Illumina HiSeq 2500. A second PCR of roughly 7 to 11 cycles was performed with a sample-barcoded 5' primer and a J-beta primer mix. Each TCR beta cDNA molecule received a unique molecular identifier from a template-switch 5' adaptor carrying 12 random nucleotides. Each sample yielded at least 3 million CDR3-containing paired-end reads. First-strand cDNA was synthesized from all RNA with the Mint cDNA synthesis kit, primed by a TRBC-specific oligonucleotide. After uracil-DNA glycosylase treatment, a first 18-cycle PCR used universal primers M1SS and BC2_uni_R on all cDNA. From the authors' description of their analysis: For normalization, 1 million high-quality reads were randomly selected from each sample, with every read carrying a distinct molecular identifier. Instead of being binned into consensus sequences, reads that shared molecular identifiers were thrown out. MiTCR, run with a Q25 quality threshold and the strictest error-elimination algorithm, handled CDR3 identification, clonotype clustering and error correction. A nonparametric unseen species model using Euler transformation provided a lower-bound estimate of total TCR beta diversity. TCRdb cleaned the public reads at Q25 with fastp, built clones with MiXCR and kept in-frame beta chains. Each CDR3 protein gets just one entry, which takes the most common genes and DNA from the rows behind it. In this record, the V and J calls reflect TCRdb's handling and not the investigators' own analysis. The sample table contains roughly 1,700,000 distinct CDR3 sequences; only one count was recorded for roughly 28% of them. The ten largest make up 6.5% to 8.5% of the sample.

The germline V gene (reference sequence) specifies DFQATT as CDR1 and SNEGSKA as CDR2. The CDR3 runs 13 residues from the cysteine to the phenylalanine. Solely the CDR3 DNA is kept, with 39 bases framed from the first base. V is pruned by 5 bases and J by 1 base, leaving 3 bases of the junction without a gene match. Broader findings and caveats from the paper: Estimates of total diversity based on one million sequenced T cells were considered lower bounds and underestimates. Since profiling was done on bulk unsorted PBMCs, naive and antigen-experienced compartments could not be conclusively compared. Donor CMV infection status was unknown, potentially confounding age-related changes in expanded clonotypes. The long-lived group showed more naive CD4+ T cells, fewer expanded clones and increased TCR diversity than the aged group, suggesting age selection. Observed TCR beta diversity correlated strongly with the percentage of naive T cells measured by flow cytometry. Observed TCR beta diversity per million T cells fell roughly linearly with age, and a significant reduction was already apparent by age roughly 40.

The donors were roughly 40 Caucasian individuals from Russia, aged roughly 6 to 100 years, who were systemically healthy. Approximately 9.3 milliliters of peripheral blood were collected from each donor into EDTA-treated Vacutainer tubes. Ficoll-Paque density-gradient centrifugation was used to isolate PBMCs, with at least 6 million obtained per sample. Total RNA, at least 6 micrograms per sample, was extracted from PBMCs with Trizol reagent. For every donor, flow cytometry on a PBMC aliquot measured the percentage of naive CD45RAhigh/CD27high T cells. A word on this clonotype: This receptor's antigen is unknown. No quality values exist for individual bases; no much larger clone is one base distant.

The chain couples TRBV20-1 to TRBJ2-5, with 8 middle bases fitting TRBD1. What was sequenced was blood. This clonotype was sampled from a woman under 40 in good health. The CDR3 is CSAGGTGQETQYF. The DNA is TGCAGTGCTGGCGGGACAGGCCAAGAGACCCAGTACTTC.